These 5 T cell receptor beta chains originate from one sample sequenced in a study of CD8 T cells in ankylosing spondylitis. No antigen has been assigned to these receptors. General study points: It appeared that ankylosing spondylitis blood was characterized by a TCR beta motif of eight highly homologous variants.

TCRdb used MiXCR to reprocess the 5' RACE reads, holding one entry per CDR3 protein. The sample has about 840,000 distinct CDR3 sequences, about 12% seen once; the top ten hold 0.45% to 0.6%. Sequenced sample: blood, either unsorted or a sorted T cell fraction (not recorded which). These receptors came from a male donor with ankylosing spondylitis.

This clonotype was counted ten times or more. The genes are TRBV20-1 and TRBJ1-5, with D perhaps matching TRBD1 (5 bases). With 5 bases removed from V and 7 bases from J, the gap between germline ends came to 18 bases. The length of the CDR3 is 14 residues. The germline CDR1 and CDR2 sequences are DFQATT and SNEGSKA (reference sequence). For the CDR3, the DNA is TGCAGTGCTTCCCACTTACTTGGGGACCAGCCCCAGCATTTT. Its translation is CSASHLLGDQPQHF.

The chain uses TRBV27 and TRBJ2-3; tentatively, D is TRBD2 (6 bases). The CDR3 totals 16 residues. V was trimmed by 6 bases and J by 3 bases, leaving 19 bases between them. Germline V gene sequence: CDR1 MNHEY, CDR2 SMNVEV (reference sequence). CDR3 sequence: CASSPRGTQGTDTQYF. CDR3 bases: TGTGCCAGCAGCCCACGGGGGACCCAAGGAACAGATACGCAGTATTTT.

This clonotype showed up just a few times. This chain uses TRBV2 with TRBJ2-3; TRBD1 might be the D (6 bases). Trimming removed 7 bases at V and 4 bases at J, with 21 bases between. CDR3 length: 16 residues. The germline V gene encodes CDR1 SNHLY and CDR2 FYNNEI. The CDR3 DNA is TGTGCCAGCATTAGCACCGGGACAACCTGGGCAGATACGCAGTATTTT. Translation gives CASISTGTTWADTQYF.

This clonotype was seen many times. The chain recombines TRBV20-1 with TRBJ2-5; 8 nucleotides line up with TRBD1. The CDR3 covers 13 residues. Germline CDR1 is DFQATT and CDR2 is SNEGSKA (reference sequence). Trimming took 6 bases from V and 6 from J; bases not matched to a gene: 9. This CDR3 is CSAVHTGGKTQYF. The CDR3 nucleotides are TGCAGTGCCGTTCATACAGGGGGAAAGACCCAGTACTTC.

V is TRBV5-1 and J is TRBJ2-3; TRBD1 matches 10 bases. The germline CDR1 and CDR2 sequences are SGHRS and YFSETQ. The ends lost 3 bases at V and 5 bases at J; junction bases unmatched: 9. This CDR3 has 16 residues. The CDR3 loop reads CASSSLGQGLRDTQYF. Written as DNA, the CDR3 is TGCGCCAGCAGCTCCCTGGGACAGGGGTTAAGAGATACGCAGTATTTT.